Listed here is a single T cell receptor beta chain. Its antigen is unidentified. These data come from a study of cytomegalovirus exposure and HLA in healthy donors. About the study: Out of around 360 genotyped donors, 81% belonged to the Caucasian-associated ancestry cluster.

The PCR ran on 60 Vbeta and 13 Jbeta primers. Data came from immunoSEQ multiplex PCR; TCRdb stores just in-frame clones and leaves some out. The sample totals almost 45,000 clones. Whole-study results and caveats: When analyzed later, a missense DCLRE1C variant was found to be linked to TCR beta V- and J-gene trimming. Across all donors, roughly uniform sequencing depth was an assumption of the presence/absence analyses. Reportedly, TCR beta sequences accurately predicted HLA-A and HLA-B alleles in most subjects.

The V gene lost 8 bases and the J gene lost 7 bases, with 11 bases spanning the gap. Germline V gives CDR1 MNHEY, CDR2 SVGAGI. There are 11 residues in the CDR3. The V and J genes are TRBV6-5 and TRBJ2-5, with a possible D match to TRBD2 (5 bases). This clonotype originated in a male donor in good health and CMV-seronegative. The sequenced sample consisted of PBMCs. The CDR3 spells CASVFRGTQYF. For the CDR3, the DNA is TGTGCCAGCGTCTTTCGGGGGACCCAGTACTTC.